The 27 T cell receptor beta chains below come from one sample, sequenced in a study of long-term antiretroviral therapy in people with HIV. immunoSEQ v3.0 was run at survey level. The table came from immunoSEQ multiplex PCR; TCRdb's copy has only in-frame clones and leaves some out. The table shows around 8,600 clones, with 78% occurring only once. This specimen consisted of unsorted PBMCs, obtained 0.6 years before starting antiretroviral therapy. The receptor set was obtained from a man aged 35-49 years with HIV.

The chain combines TRBV20-1 with TRBJ2-1; D not resolved. The germline V gene has CDR1 DFQATT and CDR2 SNEGSKA (reference sequence). The CDR3 is 10 residues long. Trimming left V 3 bases short and J 5 bases short, with 2 bases between. The CDR3 DNA is TGCAGTGCTAGTAACAATGAGCAGTTCTTC. Amino acid sequence: CSASNNEQFF.

This chain links TRBV10-2 with TRBJ2-5; D is unresolved. There are 13 residues in the CDR3. Trimming left V 7 bases short and J 3 bases short, with 12 bases between. Germline CDR1 reads WSHSY; CDR2 reads SAAADI. The chain's CDR3 is CASKRRMEETQYF. The CDR3, as DNA: TGCGCCAGCAAGAGACGCATGGAAGAGACCCAGTACTTC.

V usage is TRBV5-1 and J usage is TRBJ2-3; D gene unclear. This CDR3 has 13 residues. Germline CDR1 SGHRS, CDR2 YFSETQ. The V gene lost 4 bases and the J gene lost 0 bases, with 6 bases spanning the gap. The CDR3 protein is CASSTYSTDTQYF. In nucleotides, the CDR3 is TGCGCCAGCAGCACGTATAGCACAGATACGCAGTATTTT.

This sequence joins TRBV27 and TRBJ2-3; 14 nucleotides align to TRBD2. The CDR3 has 19 residues. V lost 6 bases and J lost 5; bases outside the gene matches: 16. Germline values: CDR1 MNHEY, CDR2 SMNVEV (reference sequence). CDR3 sequence reads: CASSPGLAGGAGRLDTQYF. The CDR3 DNA is TGTGCCAGCAGCCCCGGACTAGCGGGGGGTGCCGGGCGGCTAGATACGCAGTATTTT.

This chain connects TRBV10-3 to TRBJ2-3; TRBD2 is a possible D gene (6 bases). The CDR3 runs to 14 residues. Trimming took off 4 bases at V and 0 bases at J, with 8 bases between the two ends. CDR1 is ENHRY and CDR2 is SYGVKD in the germline V gene. In DNA form, the CDR3 reads TGTGCCATCAGTGGCGGGGTTAGCACAGATACGCAGTATTTT. Protein sequence: CAISGGVSTDTQYF.

This chain uses TRBV7-8 with TRBJ2-2, with D unresolved. Germline lookup yields CDR1 SGHVS and CDR2 FQNEAQ. The CDR3 sequence is 18 residues long. V dropped 2 bases and J dropped 1 base, with 17 bases sitting between them. The CDR3 coding sequence is TGTGCCAGCAGCTTACGTCTGATAGGACCGATGAACACCGGGGAGCTGTTTTTT. Amino acids: CASSLRLIGPMNTGELFF.

This clone was found once. V and J are TRBV15 and TRBJ2-5, with D unclear. With 4 bases removed from V and 2 bases from J, the gap between germline ends came to 11 bases. Per the germline V gene, CDR1 is LNHNV and CDR2 is YYDKDF (reference sequence). There are 14 residues in the CDR3. The CDR3 DNA sequence: TGTGCCACCAGCAATCCAACTGTTCAAGAGACCCAGTACTTC. This sequence encodes CATSNPTVQETQYF.

The chain couples TRBV19 to TRBJ2-4; D is undetermined. Germline CDR1 is LNHDA and CDR2 is SQIVND (reference sequence). There are 18 residues in the CDR3. Trimming cost V 0 bases and J 1 base, with 16 bases left between them. The CDR3 loop is CASSIDLLGFEAKNIQYF. The CDR3 DNA follows: TGTGCCAGTAGTATAGATCTTCTGGGGTTCGAGGCCAAAAACATTCAGTACTTC. Combining the CDR3 with reference TRBV19 and TRBJ2-4 gives the whole variable domain DGGITQSPKYLFRKEGQNVTLSCEQNLNHDAMYWYRQDPGQGLRLIYYSQIVNDFQKGDIAEGYSVSREKKESFPLTVTSAQKNPTAFYLCASSIDLLGFEAKNIQYFGAGTRLSVL.

V usage is TRBV7-9 and J usage is TRBJ2-1; 10 positions match TRBD1. The germline V gene has CDR1 SEHNR and CDR2 FQNEAQ (reference sequence). The CDR3 is 15 amino acids. Trimming at V came to 5 bases and at J to 9 bases, leaving 10 bases not matched to a gene. The CDR3 DNA follows: TGTGCCAGCAGCCAAACCGGGACAGGGGACACTGAGCAGTTCTTC. Protein product: CASSQTGTGDTEQFF.

The V and J genes are TRBV6-5 and TRBJ1-6; D not certain. V gave up 10 bases and J gave up 6 bases, with 19 bases separating them. The germline CDR1 and CDR2 sequences are MNHEY and SVGAGI. The CDR3 covers 15 residues. CDR3 residues: CATNMDGEGNSPLHF. CDR3 in DNA: TGTGCCACCAACATGGACGGCGAGGGTAATTCACCCCTCCACTTT.

The V call is TRBV27, the J call TRBJ1-6; D might be TRBD1 (5 bases). V lost 5 bases to trimming and J lost 7 bases, with 12 bases between them. The CDR3 totals 14 residues. Germline CDR1 reads MNHEY; CDR2 reads SMNVEV (reference sequence). The CDR3 DNA follows: TGTGCCAGCAGTAAGGGGACCCTCAATTCACCCCTCCACTTT. Amino acids: CASSKGTLNSPLHF.

V gene TRBV5-4 combines with J gene TRBJ2-7; a possible D gene is TRBD2 (5 bases). The V end lost 1 base, the J end lost 5 bases, and 13 bases lay between the germline ends. There are 14 residues in the CDR3. Germline CDR1 is SGHNT and CDR2 is YYREEE (reference sequence). DNA for the CDR3: TGTGCCAGCAGCTTGAAAGGACTCGGGCACGAGCAGTACTTC. Residues: CASSLKGLGHEQYF.

The chain joins TRBV7-9 to TRBJ1-2; the D gene is possibly TRBD1 (6 bases). CDR1 is SEHNR, CDR2 FQNEAQ, per germline (reference sequence). V was shortened by 2 bases and J by 4 bases, with 14 bases between the two germline ends. CDR3 size: 15 residues. CDR3 sequence reads: CASSLNSGRGYGYTF. The DNA of the CDR3 is TGTGCCAGCAGCTTAAACTCCGGCAGGGGCTATGGCTACACCTTC.

CDR3 DNA sequence: TGTGCCAGCAGCGTAGAGGTAGCGGCGAACACCGGGGAGCTGTTTTTT. It translates to CASSVEVAANTGELFF. The rearrangement joins TRBV9 to TRBJ2-2; tentatively, D is TRBD2 (6 bases). V gave up 0 bases and J gave up 0 bases, with 9 bases separating them. There are 16 residues in the CDR3. The germline gives CDR1 SGDLS, CDR2 YYNGEE.

CDR3 nucleotide sequence: TGTGCCAGCAGCTCCGGGACTAACTATGGCTACACCTTC. It codes for CASSSGTNYGYTF. The J gene is TRBJ1-2, the V gene TRBV5-4; D is undetermined. The V and J ends lost 3 bases and 0 bases respectively, with 6 bases between them. This CDR3 has 13 residues. Germline V gene sequence: CDR1 SGHNT, CDR2 YYREEE (reference sequence). Using reference TRBV5-4 and TRBJ1-2 for the parts outside the CDR3, the full variable domain is ETGVTQSPTHLIKTRGQQVTLRCSSQSGHNTVSWYQQALGQGPQFIFQYYREEENGRGNFPPRFSGLQFPNYSSELNVNALELDDSALYLCASSSGTNYGYTFGSGTRLTVV.

The gene calls are TRBV4-1 and TRBJ1-5; D is perhaps TRBD1 (6 bases). CDR1 is MGHRA and CDR2 is YSYEKL in the germline V gene. This CDR3 comprises 15 residues. V was trimmed by 0 bases and J by 5 bases, leaving 11 bases between them. This CDR3 is CASSQDGGAHQPQHF. The CDR3 nucleotides read TGCGCCAGCAGCCAAGATGGGGGGGCGCATCAGCCCCAGCATTTT.

The V and J genes are TRBV6-1 and TRBJ1-1, with a possible D match to TRBD1 (6 bases). CDR1 is MNHNS and CDR2 is SASEGT in the germline V gene. The CDR3 contains 15 residues. The V gene lost 2 bases and the J gene lost 4 bases, with 14 bases spanning the gap. DNA for the CDR3: TGTGCCAGCAGTGAATCGTATTTAGGGGGCACTGAAGCTTTCTTT. Amino acids: CASSESYLGGTEAFF.

The chain has TRBV9 and TRBJ1-2; TRBD1 agrees at 8 bases. V dropped 4 bases and J dropped 11; count of bases not matched to a gene: 7. The germline CDR1 and CDR2 sequences are SGDLS and YYNGEE. The CDR3 runs to 12 residues. CDR3 nucleotides: TGTGCCAGCAGCTTCTCCAGGGGGCGGTACACCTTC. This codes for CASSFSRGRYTF.

V is TRBV10-3 and J is TRBJ2-5; D is perhaps TRBD1 or TRBD2 (7 bases each). The V end was cut by 4 bases, the J end by 4 bases, with 13 bases between. This CDR3 has 14 amino acids. CDR1 is ENHRY and CDR2 is SYGVKD in the germline V gene. Here the CDR3 DNA reads TGTGCCATCAGTGTTCAGGGGGGGTCAGAGACCCAGTACTTC. Protein sequence: CAISVQGGSETQYF.

The V and J genes are TRBV19 and TRBJ1-1, with TRBD1 matching 7 bases. Germline V gives CDR1 LNHDA, CDR2 SQIVND (reference sequence). The length of the CDR3 is 14 residues. V dropped 5 bases and J dropped 6; count of bases not matched to a gene: 9. CDR3 bases: TGTGCCAGTAGTTCTGACAGGGATGGCTCTGAAGCTTTCTTT. It specifies CASSSDRDGSEAFF.

This CDR3 reads CASSLGQGKNTNEKLFF. In DNA form, the CDR3 reads TGTGCCAGCAGCTTGGGGCAGGGGAAAAACACTAATGAAAAACTGTTTTTT. V is TRBV5-6 and J is TRBJ1-4, with D maybe TRBD1 (6 bases). Germline V gene lookup returns CDR1 SGHDT and CDR2 YYEEEE. The CDR3 loop spans 17 amino acids. Trimming pared 0 bases from V and 2 bases from J, leaving 14 bases between.

This clone was seen a handful of times. The chain recombines TRBV6-1 with TRBJ2-7, with D tentatively TRBD1 or TRBD2 (5 bases each). Germline assignment: CDR1 MNHNS and CDR2 SASEGT. With 5 bases removed from V and 3 bases from J, the gap between germline ends came to 14 bases. The CDR3 is 14 residues long. Here the CDR3 reads CASSRDRSGYEQYF. CDR3 in DNA: TGTGCCAGCAGTAGGGACCGGAGTGGCTACGAGCAGTACTTC.

CDR3 in amino acids: CASFGQGLYEQYF. CDR3 in DNA: TGTGCCAGCTTCGGACAGGGGTTGTACGAGCAGTACTTC. This chain connects TRBV2 to TRBJ2-7, with 9 bases that match TRBD1. Germline-derived CDR1 and CDR2 are SNHLY and FYNNEI. There are 13 residues in the CDR3. Trimming took 8 bases from V and 4 from J; bases not matched to a gene: 6.

This clone counts as medium-sized (0.01 to 0.1%). This rearrangement joins TRBV9 to TRBJ1-5, with no clear D. V dropped 3 bases and J dropped 11 bases, with 12 bases sitting between them. Germline V gene data show CDR1 as SGDLS and CDR2 as YYNGEE. This CDR3 is built from 12 residues. The CDR3 DNA reads TGTGCCAGCAGCGGTGAGTCCGGGGCCCAGCATTTT. Translation gives CASSGESGAQHF.

This clone has only a few counts. V and J are TRBV27 and TRBJ1-5, with D maybe TRBD1 (5 bases). This CDR3 is 13 amino acids long. V shed 4 bases and J shed 4 bases, with 8 bases lying between them. Germline V CDR1 and CDR2: MNHEY, SMNVEV (reference sequence). The DNA for the CDR3 is TGTGCCAGCAGTTCCGCAGGGAATCAGCCCCAGCATTTT. It yields the protein CASSSAGNQPQHF.

V and J are TRBV19 and TRBJ1-3, with D possibly being TRBD1 (6 bases). Germline V gene data show CDR1 as LNHDA and CDR2 as SQIVND (reference sequence). This CDR3 is built from 17 residues. V was shortened by 7 bases and J by 2 bases, with 21 bases between the two germline ends. The CDR3 nucleotides read TGTGCCAGTAACGCCTGGTCCCAGGGGATAACTGGAAACACCATATATTTT. This sequence encodes CASNAWSQGITGNTIYF.

This clone came up a few times. This chain links TRBV10-3 with TRBJ1-3, with 10 bases lining up with TRBD1. The junction had 10 bases not matched to a gene; V was cut back by 5 bases and J by 3 bases. This CDR3 has 17 residues. In germline, CDR1 is ENHRY, CDR2 SYGVKD. The CDR3 protein is CAISNPGQGPHGNTIYF. For the CDR3, the DNA is TGTGCCATCAGTAACCCGGGACAGGGGCCTCATGGAAACACCATATATTTT.